One and the same sample provided the 31 T cell receptor beta chains below, sequenced in a study of cytomegalovirus exposure and HLA in healthy donors. The study ran its PCR with 60 Vbeta and 13 Jbeta primers. Data came from immunoSEQ multiplex PCR; TCRdb stores just in-frame clones and leaves some out. The sample records some 90,000 clones, roughly 84% being singletons. Sample: PBMCs. The source of these receptors is a man aged 30-40 years in good health and CMV-seronegative.

The chain links TRBV5-1 to TRBJ1-1; possibly TRBD1 for D (6 bases). CDR1 is SGHRS and CDR2 is YFSETQ in the germline V gene. The ends were cut back, 8 bases at V and 5 bases at J, with 19 bases in the middle. The CDR3 runs to 14 residues. The CDR3 sequence: CASGFPGRGTEAFF. DNA of the CDR3: TGCGCCAGTGGATTTCCAGGGAGGGGGACTGAAGCTTTCTTT.

There are a few counts of this clone. V gene TRBV28 combines with J gene TRBJ1-5; 9 nucleotides agree with TRBD1. CDR1 and CDR2 from the germline V gene are MDHEN and SYDVKM. V gave up 8 bases and J gave up 4 bases; unmatched junction bases: 6. The CDR3 totals 14 residues. CDR3 coding DNA: TGTGCCAGCCTCACGGACAGGGGAAATCAGCCCCAGCATTTT. Its translation: CASLTDRGNQPQHF.

This clone was found a few times. The CDR3 DNA is TGTGCCTGGAGTGGGGGGGGGTCCTACGAGCAGTACTTC. Protein: CAWSGGGSYEQYF. This chain uses TRBV30 with TRBJ2-7; 7 nucleotides agree with TRBD2. Germline V gene data show CDR1 as GTSNPN and CDR2 as SVGIG (reference sequence). The CDR3 has 13 amino acids. The junction had 1 base not matched to a gene; V was cut back by 1 base and J by 1 base.

This clone was detected only a few times. The rearrangement links TRBV5-4 to TRBJ2-5; unclear D gene. Trimming removed 0 bases from V and 0 bases from J, with 9 bases in between. This CDR3 has 15 residues. Germline V gives CDR1 SGHNT, CDR2 YYREEE (reference sequence). CDR3 amino acids: CASSLGHSYQETQYF. CDR3 DNA: TGTGCCAGCAGCTTGGGACATTCGTACCAAGAGACCCAGTACTTC.

The CDR3 DNA reads as TGTGCCAGCAGCTTAGTGGGACATAGGGAAGAGCAGTTCTTC. It specifies CASSLVGHREEQFF. This chain uses TRBV7-2 with TRBJ2-1, with a weak D call TRBD1 (6 bases). The CDR3 is 14 residues long. CDR1 is SGHTA and CDR2 is FQGNSA in the germline V gene. Trimming took 1 base from V and 10 from J, leaving 14 bases between them.

This clone has only one observation. The J gene is TRBJ2-7, the V gene TRBV30; no reliable D call. The V end lost 2 bases, the J end lost 2 bases, and 4 bases lay between the germline ends. Germline-derived CDR1 and CDR2 are GTSNPN and SVGIG (reference sequence). The CDR3 has 11 amino acids. CDR3 sequence: CAWSPAYEQYF. The CDR3 nucleotides are TGTGCCTGGAGTCCAGCCTACGAGCAGTACTTC.

The chain carries TRBV6-6 and TRBJ2-7; 10 nucleotides agree with TRBD1. CDR1 and CDR2 (germline): MNHNY, SVGAGI (reference sequence). This CDR3 is 13 amino acids long. After removal of 5 bases from V and 5 bases from J, the junction contained 3 bases not matched to a gene. The CDR3 here is CASSGQGGNEQYF. DNA for the CDR3: TGTGCCAGCAGTGGACAGGGGGGCAACGAGCAGTACTTC.

The chain combines TRBV29-1 with TRBJ2-5, with a weak D call TRBD2 (7 bases). Per germline, CDR1 SQVTM and CDR2 ANQGSEA. Trimming cost V 3 bases and J 5 bases, with 19 bases left between them. The CDR3 is made up of 15 amino acids. The CDR3 region has the DNA TGCAGCGTTGATAGGCTATCGGGGGGCGGGGAGACCCAGTACTTC. This gives the protein CSVDRLSGGGETQYF. The full variable domain, in which reference TRBV29-1 and TRBJ2-5 provide the parts outside the CDR3, is SAVISQKPSRDICQRGTSLTIQCQVDSQVTMMFWYRQQPGQSLTLIATANQGSEATYESGFVIDKFPISRPNLTFSTLTVSNMSPEDSSIYLCSVDRLSGGGETQYFGPGTRLLVL.

CDR3 nucleotide sequence: TGTGCCAGCAGCTGGACAGGGGTTAATGAAAAACTGTTTTTT. Its translation is CASSWTGVNEKLFF. J is TRBJ1-4 and V is TRBV7-2; 9 positions match TRBD1. J gave up 4 bases and V 4 bases, and 1 base lay outside the gene matches. The CDR3 runs to 14 residues. CDR1 and CDR2 from the germline V gene are SGHTA and FQGNSA.

This chain uses TRBV30 with TRBJ1-6; D not certain. From germline, CDR1 is GTSNPN and CDR2 SVGIG (reference sequence). The CDR3 is made up of 19 amino acids. Trimming left V 0 bases short and J 0 bases short, with 18 bases between. The CDR3 DNA is TGTGCCTGGAGTGTAGGAGGGAGTGGGTTCAGCTCCTATAATTCACCCCTCCACTTT. Protein product: CAWSVGGSGFSSYNSPLHF.

The chain carries TRBV9 and TRBJ1-5, with D perhaps TRBD1 (5 bases). Deletions cut 3 bases from V and 5 bases from J, with 15 bases between. CDR3 length: 15 amino acids. Germline V gene sequence: CDR1 SGDLS, CDR2 YYNGEE. CDR3 residues: CASSASAGGHQPQHF. The CDR3 DNA reads TGTGCCAGCAGCGCCTCTGCGGGGGGACATCAGCCCCAGCATTTT.

The chain couples TRBV7-3 to TRBJ1-1; 9 nucleotides line up with TRBD1. The CDR3 loop spans 15 amino acids. Trimming cost V 4 bases and J 6 bases; bases outside gene matches: 9. Germline lookup yields CDR1 SGHTA and CDR2 FQGTGA. The CDR3 bases are TGTGCCAGCAGCTCCATACAGGGGGCGCATGCTGAAGCTTTCTTT. This gives the protein CASSSIQGAHAEAFF.

This chain connects TRBV5-6 to TRBJ2-2; no clear D gene. The germline V gene has CDR1 SGHDT and CDR2 YYEEEE. This CDR3 has 15 residues. With 6 bases removed from V and 4 bases from J, the gap between germline ends came to 16 bases. In nucleotides, the CDR3 is TGTGCCAGCACCCCCTTTGCGGAGCGCACCGGGGAGCTGTTTTTT. This translates into CASTPFAERTGELFF.

This clone showed up just a few times. The chain joins TRBV7-2 to TRBJ2-1; D might be TRBD2 (5 bases). V was pared by 1 base and J by 3 bases, with 10 bases between. This CDR3 comprises 15 residues. Germline loops: CDR1 SGHTA, CDR2 FQGNSA. CDR3 sequence reads: CASSLDSGNYNEQFF. The CDR3 DNA reads TGTGCCAGCAGCTTAGACTCCGGGAACTACAATGAGCAGTTCTTC.

The rearrangement links TRBV27 to TRBJ1-4, with TRBD1 matching over 8 bases. Germline CDR1 is MNHEY and CDR2 is SMNVEV (reference sequence). V dropped 8 bases and J dropped 4; count of bases not matched to a gene: 12. The CDR3 has 16 residues. The DNA of the CDR3 is TGTGCCAGCGGACAGGGAGCCTCCGTACTTAATGAAAAACTGTTTTTT. Translating gives CASGQGASVLNEKLFF.

For this clone: This same CDR3 is encoded by further DNA sequences in the sample. The chain is built from TRBV5-6 and TRBJ1-5; D is unresolved. The CDR3 loop spans 13 amino acids. Between the trimmed V and J ends, which lost 0 bases and 4 bases, there was a span of 5 bases. In germline, CDR1 is SGHDT, CDR2 YYEEEE. CDR3 region: CASSLGRNQPQHF. CDR3 bases: TGTGCCAGCAGCTTGGGGAGGAATCAGCCCCAGCATTTT.

This chain joins TRBV15 and TRBJ1-1; 9 bases map to TRBD1. The ends lost 6 bases at V and 4 bases at J; junction bases unmatched: 6. Germline V lookup: CDR1 LNHNV, CDR2 YYDKDF (reference sequence). The CDR3 is 14 residues long. CDR3 coding DNA: TGTGCCACCAGTGGTCGGACAGGGGTCACTGAAGCTTTCTTT. This sequence encodes CATSGRTGVTEAFF.

This CDR3 is CASSLAGEKLFF. DNA of the CDR3: TGTGCCAGCAGCCTAGCAGGTGAAAAACTGTTTTTT. This chain joins TRBV9 and TRBJ1-4; D gene uncertain. V lost 4 bases and J lost 7, with 8 bases in between. Germline V gives CDR1 SGDLS, CDR2 YYNGEE. The CDR3 loop spans 12 amino acids.

The chain uses TRBV9 and TRBJ2-3, with D tentatively TRBD2 (6 bases). V lost 2 bases, J lost 6 bases, and 13 bases lay in between. Germline assignment: CDR1 SGDLS and CDR2 YYNGEE. The CDR3 has 14 residues. CDR3 coding DNA: TGTGCCAGCAGCGTTCATTGGGGGGTGGATACGCAGTATTTT. Translation: CASSVHWGVDTQYF.

The CDR3 coding sequence is TGTGCCAGCAGTGAAGGTAGGGGGATGGATGGCTACACCTTC. Its translation is CASSEGRGMDGYTF. The chain combines TRBV2 with TRBJ1-2, with a weak D call TRBD1 (6 bases). Germline values: CDR1 SNHLY, CDR2 FYNNEI. The CDR3 has 14 residues. V was cut by 1 base and J by 6 bases, with 12 bases left in between.

V gene TRBV7-9 combines with J gene TRBJ2-5; the match to TRBD2 covers 13 bases. CDR1 is SEHNR, CDR2 FQNEAQ, per germline (reference sequence). Losses at the gene ends were 4 bases for V and 1 base for J; bases not matched to a gene: 0. This CDR3 spans 15 amino acids. In nucleotides, the CDR3 is TGTGCCAGCAGCTGGACTAGCGGGGGCCAAGAGACCCAGTACTTC. This codes for CASSWTSGGQETQYF. Based on the CDR3 plus reference TRBV7-9 and TRBJ2-5, the full variable domain is DTGVSQNPRHKITKRGQNVTFRCDPISEHNRLYWYRQTLGQGPEFLTYFQNEAQLEKSRLLSDRFSAERPKGSFSTLEIQRTEQGDSAMYLCASSWTSGGQETQYFGPGTRLLVL.

The CDR3 loop is CASDRLANTGELFF. The CDR3 DNA follows: TGCGCCAGCGACAGGCTAGCGAACACCGGGGAGCTGTTTTTT. The J gene is TRBJ2-2, the V gene TRBV10-2; possible D gene TRBD1, 6 bases. The CDR3 has 14 amino acids. V was cut by 8 bases and J by 0 bases, with 10 bases left in between. Germline loops: CDR1 WSHSY, CDR2 SAAADI.

The V gene is TRBV5-1, the J gene TRBJ2-6; maybe TRBD1 (6 bases). The V gene lost 10 bases and the J gene lost 2 bases, with 13 bases spanning the gap. The CDR3 sequence is 14 residues long. Germline lookup yields CDR1 SGHRS and CDR2 YFSETQ. The CDR3 DNA reads as TGCGCCGCCAACAGGGCCCCTGGGGCCAACGTCCTGACTTTC. Encoded protein: CAANRAPGANVLTF. Variable domain in full (rest from reference TRBV5-1 and TRBJ2-6): KAGVTQTPRYLIKTRGQQVTLSCSPISGHRSVSWYQQTPGQGLQFLFEYFSETQRNKGNFPGRFSGRQFSNSRSEMNVSTLELGDSALYLCAANRAPGANVLTFGAGSRLTVL.

This clone was observed a handful of times. J is TRBJ2-2 and V is TRBV6-1; perhaps TRBD2 as D (5 bases). Germline CDR1 and CDR2: MNHNS and SASEGT. V lost 8 bases and J lost 7, with 20 bases in between. The CDR3 consists of 15 residues. The CDR3 protein is CASEFLGPRGGELFF. In DNA form, the CDR3 reads TGTGCCAGCGAATTTCTGGGCCCCCGGGGCGGGGAGCTGTTTTTT.

The chain has TRBV7-9 and TRBJ1-6, with 7 positions matching TRBD1. The CDR3 length is 14 residues. The ends lost 5 bases at V and 4 bases at J; junction bases unmatched: 2. Germline V lookup: CDR1 SEHNR, CDR2 FQNEAQ (reference sequence). The CDR3 DNA reads as TGTGCCAGCAGCCGGGACAGTTATAATTCACCCCTCCACTTT. Translating it yields CASSRDSYNSPLHF.

The chain has TRBV6-5 and TRBJ1-1; D remains unclear. CDR1 and CDR2 from the germline V gene are MNHEY and SVGAGI. V lost 0 bases and J lost 1, with 6 bases in between. The CDR3 sequence is 14 residues long. The CDR3 DNA reads TGTGCCAGCAGTTACTCGGGAGAGAACACTGAAGCTTTCTTT. Its translation: CASSYSGENTEAFF.

The V and J genes are TRBV6-6 and TRBJ1-2, with 7 bases aligning to TRBD1. The germline V gene encodes CDR1 MNHNY and CDR2 SVGAGI (reference sequence). The J segment lost 3 bases and the V segment lost 5 bases, leaving 6 bases of the junction unmatched. CDR3 length equals 14 residues. The chain's CDR3 is CASSDRQGDYGYTF. CDR3 bases: TGTGCCAGCAGTGACCGACAGGGAGACTATGGCTACACCTTC.

The chain couples TRBV5-4 to TRBJ2-5; TRBD2 agrees at 9 bases. Germline trimming cut 1 base from V and 5 bases from J; bases unmatched to any gene: 6. This CDR3 is 15 amino acids long. Germline loops: CDR1 SGHNT, CDR2 YYREEE (reference sequence). The CDR3 sequence: CASSLLSGGRETQYF. CDR3 in DNA: TGTGCCAGCAGCTTGCTTAGCGGGGGTAGGGAGACCCAGTACTTC.

The rearrangement joins TRBV18 to TRBJ1-3, with TRBD1 matching over 7 bases. Per germline, CDR1 KGHSH and CDR2 LQKENI. V shed 8 bases, J shed 2 bases, and the junction held 6 bases outside the gene matches. This CDR3 spans 14 amino acids. CDR3 in DNA: TGTGCCAGCCTACCAGGACAGGCTGGAAACACCATATATTTT. Encoded protein: CASLPGQAGNTIYF.

The gene calls are TRBV7-6 and TRBJ2-7, with TRBD2 as a possible D gene (6 bases). V was pared by 3 bases and J by 2 bases, with 11 bases between. The CDR3 contains 14 residues. Germline V lookup: CDR1 SGHVS, CDR2 FNYEAQ. The CDR3 loop reads CASSLGTGPYEQYF. The CDR3 DNA sequence: TGTGCCAGCAGCTTGGGGACTGGACCCTACGAGCAGTACTTC.

The chain's CDR3 is CASTQGMNTEAFF. The DNA for the CDR3 is TGCGCCAGCACCCAGGGTATGAACACTGAAGCTTTCTTT. The chain has TRBV10-2 and TRBJ1-1; a possible D gene is TRBD1 (5 bases). CDR3 length: 13 amino acids. Germline CDR1 and CDR2: WSHSY and SAAADI. V was clipped by 7 bases and J by 0 bases, with 9 bases between them.